This TCR beta chain was found in a study of tumor-infiltrating lymphocytes in localized non-small cell lung cancer. Overall study: Several tumor histologies, both smoking statuses, and some post-neoadjuvant chemotherapy samples were included.

General study results and limits: Technical variation could not be separated from intratumor heterogeneity here.

The table came from immunoSEQ multiplex PCR; TCRdb's copy has only in-frame clones and leaves some out. The table has several thousand clones, 60% to 80% seen once. The germline gives CDR1 LNHDA, CDR2 SQIVND (reference sequence). CDR3 length equals 14 residues. Trimming cost V 8 bases and J 7 bases, with 17 bases left between them. This clone was seen a few times. Antigen unknown. The sequence was collected from a human donor with non-small cell lung cancer. Sequences were obtained from uninvolved lung tissue not adjacent to the tumor. V is TRBV19 and J is TRBJ1-4; perhaps TRBD1 as D (5 bases). CDR3 nucleotide sequence: TGTGCCAGTTGCTTCGGGACCCGGGGTGAAAAACTGTTTTTT. Translated: CASCFGTRGEKLFF. Full variable domain (rest looked up from reference TRBV19 and TRBJ1-4): DGGITQSPKYLFRKEGQNVTLSCEQNLNHDAMYWYRQDPGQGLRLIYYSQIVNDFQKGDIAEGYSVSREKKESFPLTVTSAQKNPTAFYLCASCFGTRGEKLFFGSGTQLSVL.